This TCR beta chain was captured by sequencing in a study of cytomegalovirus exposure and HLA in healthy donors. The overall study: There were around 100 million unique TCR beta sequences, drawn from 150 million to 200 million T cells, in an earlier analysis. Out of about 410 genotyped donors, about 80% belonged to the Caucasian-associated ancestry cluster.

Study results and limitations: Across donors, most TCRs were seen rarely, yet some public ones were widespread. In a later analysis, across HLA loci, associated TCR counts were highest for DRB1, lowest for HLA-C.

The PCR contained 60 Vbeta and 13 Jbeta primers. The protocol was immunoSEQ multiplex PCR, while the TCRdb copy is restricted to in-frame clones and leaves out a portion. The sample lists tens of thousands of clones; about two thirds were seen once. Concerning this clone: The antigen remains undetermined.

This clonotype was sampled from a woman between 45 and 60 years old in good health and CMV-seropositive. Specimen: PBMCs.

CDR3 DNA sequence: TGTGCCAGCTCACCCGGGGAGGGCAGCTCGGGGCCCCAGCATTTT. Protein sequence: CASSPGEGSSGPQHF. This sequence joins TRBV18 and TRBJ1-5, with D unclear. The V end was cut by 3 bases, the J end by 9 bases, with 18 bases between. The CDR3 has 15 residues. The V gene's germline CDR1 is KGHSH and CDR2 LQKENI.